This passage covers 6 T cell receptor beta chains from one sample sequenced in a study of blood T cell repertoires in COVID-19. Here immunoSEQ multiplex PCR was the method, and the copy in TCRdb shows in-frame clones only, minus some. Found here are about 59,000 clones, 73% of them singletons; the top ten hold approximately 13%. Source material: peripheral blood. The origin of the receptors is a woman aged 70 to 79 with acute or convalescent COVID-19.

This clone was seen a single time. The gene calls are TRBV4-1 and TRBJ1-6, with D hard to call. Trimming took 8 bases from V and 0 from J, leaving 8 bases between them. The CDR3 extends over 14 amino acids. Germline V lookup: CDR1 MGHRA, CDR2 YSYEKL. CDR3 amino acids: CASSPSSYNSPLHF. In DNA, the CDR3 is TGCGCCAGCTCCCCGAGCTCCTATAATTCACCCCTCCACTTT.

There are a few counts of this clone. V usage is TRBV19 and J usage is TRBJ2-3; a weak D match, TRBD2 (5 bases). V gave up 3 bases and J gave up 6 bases, with 13 bases separating them. Germline V lookup: CDR1 LNHDA, CDR2 SQIVND (reference sequence). This CDR3 spans 14 amino acids. The CDR3 DNA is TGTGCCAGTAGTATTCGGACTGGGTATGATACGCAGTATTTT. Its translation is CASSIRTGYDTQYF.

This rearrangement joins TRBV7-9 to TRBJ2-1; 7 bases fit TRBD1. Losses at the gene ends were 5 bases for V and 6 bases for J; bases not matched to a gene: 16. Looked up from germline, CDR1 is SEHNR and CDR2 is FQNEAQ (reference sequence). The CDR3 covers 17 residues. CDR3 in DNA: TGTGCCAGCAGCGCCATACCGGGACAGACGACGGGCAATGAGCAGTTCTTC. It is translated as CASSAIPGQTTGNEQFF.

V usage is TRBV25-1 and J usage is TRBJ2-6; 7 bases line up with TRBD1. Unmatched junction bases numbered 0, after V lost 1 base and J lost 0 bases. The CDR3 contains 16 residues. Germline V gene lookup returns CDR1 MGHDK and CDR2 SYGVNS. CDR3 coding DNA: TGTGCCAGCAGTGAATGGGACAGCTCTGGGGCCAACGTCCTGACTTTC. This translates into CASSEWDSSGANVLTF. The variable domain in full, with the rest retrieved from reference TRBV25-1 and TRBJ2-6, is EADIYQTPRYLVIGTGKKITLECSQTMGHDKMYWYQQDPGMELHLIHYSYGVNSTEKGDLSSESTVSRIRTEHFPLTLESARPSHTSQYLCASSEWDSSGANVLTFGAGSRLTVL.

This chain joins TRBV7-6 and TRBJ2-1; tentatively, D is TRBD1 (5 bases). This CDR3 contains 15 residues. Germline loops: CDR1 SGHVS, CDR2 FNYEAQ. Trimming took off 3 bases at V and 0 bases at J, with 9 bases between the two ends. CDR3 amino acids: CASSFQGSSYNEQFF. The CDR3 DNA reads TGTGCCAGCAGCTTCCAGGGAAGCTCCTACAATGAGCAGTTCTTC. Complete variable domain (other parts from reference TRBV7-6 and TRBJ2-1): GAGVSQSPRYKVTKRGQDVALRCDPISGHVSLYWYRQALGQGPEFLTYFNYEAQQDKSGLPNDRFSAERPEGSISTLTIQRTEQRDSAMYRCASSFQGSSYNEQFFGPGTRLTVL.

Only one count was recorded for this clone. This chain links TRBV27 with TRBJ2-3; D is ambiguous. Germline CDR1 MNHEY, CDR2 SMNVEV (reference sequence). V was shortened by 8 bases and J by 6 bases, with 12 bases between the two germline ends. The CDR3 is 12 residues long. The CDR3 is CASGLNSDTQYF. CDR3 DNA sequence: TGTGCCAGCGGCCTCAATTCGGATACGCAGTATTTT.